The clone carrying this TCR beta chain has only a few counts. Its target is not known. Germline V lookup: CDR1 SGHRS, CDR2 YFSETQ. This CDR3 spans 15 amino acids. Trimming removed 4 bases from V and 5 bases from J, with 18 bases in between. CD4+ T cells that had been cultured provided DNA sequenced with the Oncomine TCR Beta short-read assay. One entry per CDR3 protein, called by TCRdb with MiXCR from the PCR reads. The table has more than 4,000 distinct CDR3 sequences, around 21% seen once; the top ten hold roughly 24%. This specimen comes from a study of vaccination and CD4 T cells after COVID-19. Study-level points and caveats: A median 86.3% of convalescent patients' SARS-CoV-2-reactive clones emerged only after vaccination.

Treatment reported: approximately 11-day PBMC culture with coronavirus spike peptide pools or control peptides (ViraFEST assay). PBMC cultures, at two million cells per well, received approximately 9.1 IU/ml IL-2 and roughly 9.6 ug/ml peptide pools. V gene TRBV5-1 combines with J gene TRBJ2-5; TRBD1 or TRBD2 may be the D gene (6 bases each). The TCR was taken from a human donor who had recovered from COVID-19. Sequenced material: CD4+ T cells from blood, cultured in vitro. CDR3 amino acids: CASSTNTGRTETQYF. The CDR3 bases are TGCGCCAGCAGCACTAATACAGGGAGGACGGAGACCCAGTACTTC.